The clone carrying this T cell receptor (beta chain) came up many times. Its antigen is not identified. HTBI primers from iRepertoire and Arm-PCR of CDR3 regions yielded the TCR beta libraries. One entry per CDR3 protein results from TCRdb running MiXCR on the multiplex PCR reads. The profile shows 250,000 to 400,000 distinct CDR3 sequences, 18% of them singletons. The record originates from a study of regulatory T cells in long-lasting Graves disease. V was trimmed by 3 bases and J by 6 bases, leaving 16 bases between them. The CDR3 spans 15 residues. Germline V gives CDR1 LGHDT, CDR2 YNNKEL (reference sequence). Broader study findings: There was favoring of TRBV28, TRBJ1-2 and TRBJ2-5 in persistent disease. TCR diversity was lower in persistent Graves' patients (versus newly diagnosed ones).

Time point given: newly diagnosed GD, antithyroid drugs for less than 3 months. Extracted PBMC RNA gave rise to the TCR library. Each patient gave 7.5 to 9 milliliters of EDTA-anticoagulated peripheral blood. This sample comprised peripheral blood mononuclear cells (PBMCs), obtained at new diagnosis, from a patient treated with antithyroid drugs. The clonotype comes from a female donor with Graves disease. The J gene is TRBJ2-3, the V gene TRBV3-1; D is possibly TRBD1 (6 bases). In nucleotides, the CDR3 is TGTGCCAGCAGCCAGGGGGCTGCCCCTGTGGATACGCAGTATTTT. As protein: CASSQGAAPVDTQYF.